This TCR beta chain was retrieved from a study of blood T cell repertoires in COVID-19. On the study more broadly: The analysed material was cDNA or gDNA that came from T cells, B-cell-depleted T cells, or PBMCs.

This clone has only a few counts. The CDR3 covers 15 residues. Germline V gene data show CDR1 as MGHDK and CDR2 as SYGVNS. After removal of 1 base from V and 2 bases from J, the junction contained 5 bases not matched to a gene. Generated by immunoSEQ multiplex PCR, the TCRdb table keeps only in-frame clones and is missing some. The sample shows 170,000 or so clones, about 88% of them seen only once. V is TRBV25-1 and J is TRBJ2-7; 7 bases agree with TRBD1. This clonotype originated in a man aged 60 to 69 with COVID-19, enrolled during active disease. Sequenced sample: peripheral blood. CDR3 protein: CASSELSGGTYEQYF. The DNA of the CDR3 is TGTGCCAGCAGTGAATTATCAGGGGGAACCTACGAGCAGTACTTC.